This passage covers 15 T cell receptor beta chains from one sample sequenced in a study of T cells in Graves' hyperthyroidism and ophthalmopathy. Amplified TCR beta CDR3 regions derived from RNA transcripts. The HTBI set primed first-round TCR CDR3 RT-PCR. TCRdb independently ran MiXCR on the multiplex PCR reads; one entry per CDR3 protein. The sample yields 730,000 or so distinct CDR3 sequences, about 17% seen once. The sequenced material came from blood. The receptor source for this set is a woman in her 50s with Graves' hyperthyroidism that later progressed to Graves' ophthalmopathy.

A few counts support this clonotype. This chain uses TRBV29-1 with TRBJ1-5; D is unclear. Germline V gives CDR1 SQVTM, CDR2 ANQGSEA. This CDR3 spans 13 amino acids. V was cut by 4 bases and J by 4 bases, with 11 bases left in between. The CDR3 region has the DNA TGCAGCGTTGTTTTAGGTCGAAATCAGCCCCAGCATTTT. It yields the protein CSVVLGRNQPQHF.

This CDR3 is CASSWIGGGDSTDTQYF. CDR3 sequence (DNA): TGCGCCAGCAGTTGGATAGGAGGAGGGGACAGCACAGATACGCAGTATTTT. The chain links TRBV5-1 to TRBJ2-3; the D gene is possibly TRBD2 (6 bases). CDR3 length: 17 amino acids. Trimming took 5 bases from V and 0 from J, leaving 19 bases between them. CDR1 and CDR2 from the germline V gene are SGHRS and YFSETQ. The full variable domain, completed using reference TRBV5-1 and TRBJ2-3, is KAGVTQTPRYLIKTRGQQVTLSCSPISGHRSVSWYQQTPGQGLQFLFEYFSETQRNKGNFPGRFSGRQFSNSRSEMNVSTLELGDSALYLCASSWIGGGDSTDTQYFGPGTRLTVL.

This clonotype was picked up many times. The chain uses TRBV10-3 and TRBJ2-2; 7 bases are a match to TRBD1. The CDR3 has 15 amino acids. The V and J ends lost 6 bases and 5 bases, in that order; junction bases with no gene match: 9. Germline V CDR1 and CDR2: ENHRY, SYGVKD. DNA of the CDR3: TGTGCCATCAGAACCGACAGGGAAGTAACCGGGGAGCTGTTTTTT. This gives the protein CAIRTDREVTGELFF.

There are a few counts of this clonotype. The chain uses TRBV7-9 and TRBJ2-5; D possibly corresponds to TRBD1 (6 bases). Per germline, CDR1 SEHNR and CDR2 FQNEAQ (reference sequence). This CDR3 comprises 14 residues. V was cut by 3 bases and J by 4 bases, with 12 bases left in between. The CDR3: CASSFRGELETQYF. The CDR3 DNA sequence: TGTGCCAGCAGCTTCAGGGGAGAACTAGAGACCCAGTACTTC.

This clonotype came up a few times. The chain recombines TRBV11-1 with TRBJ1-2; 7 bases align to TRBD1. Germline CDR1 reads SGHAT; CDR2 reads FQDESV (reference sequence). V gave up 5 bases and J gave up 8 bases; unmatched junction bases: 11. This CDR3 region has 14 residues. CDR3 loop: CASSDYPTGAGYTF. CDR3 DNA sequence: TGTGCCAGCAGCGACTACCCAACAGGGGCCGGCTACACCTTC.

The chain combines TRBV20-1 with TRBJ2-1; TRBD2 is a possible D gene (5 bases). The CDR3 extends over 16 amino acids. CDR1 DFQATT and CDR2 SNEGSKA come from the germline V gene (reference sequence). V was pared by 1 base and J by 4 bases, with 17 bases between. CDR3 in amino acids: CSARAPETNIYNEQFF. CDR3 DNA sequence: TGCAGTGCTAGAGCCCCTGAGACTAATATATACAATGAGCAGTTCTTC.

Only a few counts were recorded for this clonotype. CDR3 sequence (DNA): TGTGCCAGCAGTACTGACAGGGGGCGATTTTCTGGCTACACCTTC. This sequence encodes CASSTDRGRFSGYTF. This rearrangement joins TRBV12-3 or TRBV12-4 to TRBJ1-2, with 10 bases identical to TRBD1. This CDR3 is built from 15 residues. The junction had 10 bases not matched to a gene; V was cut back by 5 bases and J by 7 bases.

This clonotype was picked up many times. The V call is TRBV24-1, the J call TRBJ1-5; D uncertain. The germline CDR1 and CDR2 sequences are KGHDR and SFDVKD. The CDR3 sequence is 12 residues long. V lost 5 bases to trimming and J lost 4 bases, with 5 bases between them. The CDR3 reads CATSGPNQPQHF. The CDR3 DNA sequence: TGTGCCACCAGTGGTCCGAATCAGCCCCAGCATTTT.

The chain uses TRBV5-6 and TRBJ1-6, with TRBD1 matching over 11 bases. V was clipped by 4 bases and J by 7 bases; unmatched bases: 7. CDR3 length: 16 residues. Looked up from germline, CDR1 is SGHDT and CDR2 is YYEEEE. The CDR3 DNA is TGTGCCAGCAGCACCAAAGGGACAGGGGGAAATTCACCCCTCCACTTT. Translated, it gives CASSTKGTGGNSPLHF.

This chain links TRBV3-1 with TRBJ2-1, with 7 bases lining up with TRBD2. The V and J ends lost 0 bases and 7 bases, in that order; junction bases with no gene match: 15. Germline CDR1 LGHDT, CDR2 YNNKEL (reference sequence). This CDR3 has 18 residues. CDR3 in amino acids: CASSQDGPGLVIFNEQFF. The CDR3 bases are TGTGCCAGCAGCCAAGATGGCCCAGGACTAGTAATATTTAATGAGCAGTTCTTC.

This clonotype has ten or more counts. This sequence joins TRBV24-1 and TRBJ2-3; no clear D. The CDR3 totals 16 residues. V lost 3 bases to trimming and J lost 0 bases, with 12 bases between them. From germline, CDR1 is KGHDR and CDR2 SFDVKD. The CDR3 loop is CATSDPGRQSTDTQYF. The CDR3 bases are TGTGCCACCAGTGATCCCGGACGGCAGAGCACAGATACGCAGTATTTT.

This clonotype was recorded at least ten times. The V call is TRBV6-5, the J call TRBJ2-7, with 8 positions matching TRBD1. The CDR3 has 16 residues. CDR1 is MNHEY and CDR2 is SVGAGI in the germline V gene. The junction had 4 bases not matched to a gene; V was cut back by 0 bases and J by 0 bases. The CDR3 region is CASSYSRQGYSYEQYF. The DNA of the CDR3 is TGTGCCAGCAGTTACTCCCGACAGGGGTACTCCTACGAGCAGTACTTC.

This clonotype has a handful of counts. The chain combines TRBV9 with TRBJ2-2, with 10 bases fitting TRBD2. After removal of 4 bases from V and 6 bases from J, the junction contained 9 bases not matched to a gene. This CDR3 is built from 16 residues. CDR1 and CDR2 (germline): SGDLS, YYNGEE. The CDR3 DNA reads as TGTGCCAGCAGCCCCAGCGGGGGGGCCGTTCCCGGGGAGCTGTTTTTT. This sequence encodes CASSPSGGAVPGELFF.

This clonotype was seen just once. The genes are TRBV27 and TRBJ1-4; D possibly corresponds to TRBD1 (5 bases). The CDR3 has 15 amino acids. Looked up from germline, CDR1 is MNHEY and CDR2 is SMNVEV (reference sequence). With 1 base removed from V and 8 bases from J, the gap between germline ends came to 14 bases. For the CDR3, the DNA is TGTGCCAGCAGTTTATTAGGCTTCACAGGAGAAAAACTGTTTTTT. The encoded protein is CASSLLGFTGEKLFF.

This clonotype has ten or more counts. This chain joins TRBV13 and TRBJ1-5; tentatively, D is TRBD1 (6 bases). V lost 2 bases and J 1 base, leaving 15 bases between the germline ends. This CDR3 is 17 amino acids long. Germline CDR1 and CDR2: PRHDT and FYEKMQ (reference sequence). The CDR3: CASSLSGGGISNQPQHF. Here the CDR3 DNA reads TGTGCCAGCAGCTTAAGCGGGGGCGGGATAAGCAATCAGCCCCAGCATTTT.